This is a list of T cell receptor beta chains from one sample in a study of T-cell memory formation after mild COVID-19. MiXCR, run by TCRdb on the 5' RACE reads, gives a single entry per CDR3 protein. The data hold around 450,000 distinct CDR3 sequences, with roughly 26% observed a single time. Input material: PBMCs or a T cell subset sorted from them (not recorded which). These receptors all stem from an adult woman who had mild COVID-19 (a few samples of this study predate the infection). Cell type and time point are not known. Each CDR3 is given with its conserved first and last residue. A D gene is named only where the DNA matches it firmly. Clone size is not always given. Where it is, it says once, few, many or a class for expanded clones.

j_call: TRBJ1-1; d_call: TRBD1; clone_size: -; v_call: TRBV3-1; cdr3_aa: CASSQLQGPTEAFF; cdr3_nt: TGTGCCAGCAGCCAGCTACAGGGGCCCACTGAAGCTTTCTTT
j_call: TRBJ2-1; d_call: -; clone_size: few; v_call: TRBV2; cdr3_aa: CASSVLGAVFNEQFF; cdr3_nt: TGTGCCAGCAGTGTTTTGGGGGCAGTGTTCAATGAGCAGTTCTTC
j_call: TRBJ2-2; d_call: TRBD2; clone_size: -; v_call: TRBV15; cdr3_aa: CATYPVRGVGSANTGELFF; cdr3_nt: TGTGCAACTTATCCCGTCCGGGGGGTCGGGTCTGCGAACACCGGGGAGCTGTTTTTT
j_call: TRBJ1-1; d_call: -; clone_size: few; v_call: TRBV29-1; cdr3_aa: CSVRERGSAFF; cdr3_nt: TGCAGCGTTCGAGAACGCGGGAGCGCTTTCTTT
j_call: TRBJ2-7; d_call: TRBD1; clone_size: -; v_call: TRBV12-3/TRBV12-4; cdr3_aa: CASRGDRDGYEQYF; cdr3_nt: TGTGCCAGCAGGGGGGACAGGGACGGCTACGAGCAGTACTTC
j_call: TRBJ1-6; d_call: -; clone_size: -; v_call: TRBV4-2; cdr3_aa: CASSPEGMDLHF; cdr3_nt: TGTGCCAGCAGCCCCGAAGGGATGGATCTCCACTTT
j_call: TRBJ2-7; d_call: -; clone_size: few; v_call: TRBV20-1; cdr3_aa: CSARRGGHEQYF; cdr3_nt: TGCAGTGCTAGAAGGGGGGGCCACGAGCAGTACTTC
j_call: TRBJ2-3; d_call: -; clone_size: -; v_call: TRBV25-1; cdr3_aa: CASSDHSTDTQYF; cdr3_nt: TGTGCCAGCAGTGATCATAGCACAGATACGCAGTATTTT
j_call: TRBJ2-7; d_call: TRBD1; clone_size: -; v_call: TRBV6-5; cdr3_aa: CASSYQGAGPYEQYF; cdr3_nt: TGTGCCAGCAGTTACCAGGGGGCAGGGCCCTACGAGCAGTACTTC
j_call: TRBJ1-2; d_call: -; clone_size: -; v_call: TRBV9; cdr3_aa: CASSVALGVHGYTF; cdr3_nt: TGTGCCAGCAGCGTAGCCCTGGGAGTCCATGGCTACACCTTC
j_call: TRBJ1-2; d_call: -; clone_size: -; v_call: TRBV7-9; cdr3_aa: CASLPGQLNGYTF; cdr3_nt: TGTGCCAGCCTGCCAGGACAGTTAAATGGCTACACCTTC
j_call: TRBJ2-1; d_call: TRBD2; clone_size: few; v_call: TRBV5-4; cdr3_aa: CASSPSSSGGYNEQFF; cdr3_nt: TGTGCCAGCAGCCCGAGTTCTAGCGGGGGTTACAATGAGCAGTTCTTC
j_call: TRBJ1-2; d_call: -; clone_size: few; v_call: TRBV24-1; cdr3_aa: CATSEGALYGYTF; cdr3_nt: TGTGCCACCAGTGAAGGGGCCCTCTATGGCTACACCTTC
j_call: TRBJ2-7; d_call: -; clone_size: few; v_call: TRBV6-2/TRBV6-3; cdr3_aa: CASSAGPTGQYF; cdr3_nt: TGTGCCAGCAGTGCCGGGCCGACGGGGCAGTACTTC
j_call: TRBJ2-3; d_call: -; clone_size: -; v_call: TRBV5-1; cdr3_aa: CASSPDREDTQYF; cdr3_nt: TGCGCCAGCAGCCCTGACCGAGAAGATACGCAGTATTTT
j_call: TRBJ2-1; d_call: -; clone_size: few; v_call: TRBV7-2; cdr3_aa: CASSLIKDWPGDEQFF; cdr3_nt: TGTGCCAGCAGCCTCATCAAAGATTGGCCGGGCGATGAGCAGTTCTTC
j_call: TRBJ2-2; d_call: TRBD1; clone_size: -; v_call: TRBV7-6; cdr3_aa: CASSLDRGAPGELFF; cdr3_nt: TGTGCCAGCAGCCTCGACAGGGGAGCTCCCGGGGAGCTGTTTTTT
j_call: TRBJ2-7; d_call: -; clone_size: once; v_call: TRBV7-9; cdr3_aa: CASSPTRGPEFEQYF; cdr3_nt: TGTGCCAGCAGCCCGACCCGGGGGCCGGAATTCGAGCAGTACTTC
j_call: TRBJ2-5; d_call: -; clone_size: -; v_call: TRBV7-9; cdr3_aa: CASSNRHPYF; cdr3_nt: TGTGCCAGCAGCAACAGGCACCCGTACTTC
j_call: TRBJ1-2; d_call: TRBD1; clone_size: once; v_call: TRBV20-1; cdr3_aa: CSATRDREGYTF; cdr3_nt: TGCAGTGCTACTCGCGACAGGGAGGGCTACACCTTC
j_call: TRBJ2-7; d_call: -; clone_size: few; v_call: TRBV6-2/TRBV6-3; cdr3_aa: CASRWAMSYEQYF; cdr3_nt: TGTGCCAGCAGATGGGCTATGTCCTACGAGCAGTACTTC
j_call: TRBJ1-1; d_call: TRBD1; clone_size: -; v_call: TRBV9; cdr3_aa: CASSVKGQGPWTEAFF; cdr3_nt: TGTGCCAGCAGCGTAAAGGGACAGGGACCGTGGACTGAAGCTTTCTTT
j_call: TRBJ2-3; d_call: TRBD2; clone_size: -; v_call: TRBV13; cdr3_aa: CASSTRLLAATDTQYF; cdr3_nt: TGTGCCAGCAGCACCCGGCTACTAGCGGCCACAGATACGCAGTATTTT
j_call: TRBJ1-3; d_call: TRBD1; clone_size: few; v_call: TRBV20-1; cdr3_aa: CSAVTGGSGNTIYF; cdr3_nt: TGCAGTGCGGTTACAGGGGGCTCTGGAAACACCATATATTTT
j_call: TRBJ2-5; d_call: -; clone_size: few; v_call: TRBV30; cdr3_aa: CAWRTDHSKTQYF; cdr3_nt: TGTGCCTGGAGAACGGACCACTCCAAGACCCAGTACTTC
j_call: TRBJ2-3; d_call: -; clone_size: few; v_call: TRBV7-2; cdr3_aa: CASSLARGSGTDTQYF; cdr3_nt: TGTGCCAGCAGCTTAGCGAGGGGTTCCGGCACAGATACGCAGTATTTT
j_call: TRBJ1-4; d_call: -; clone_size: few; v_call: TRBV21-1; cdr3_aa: CASSKSLRGANEKLFF; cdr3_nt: TGTGCCAGCAGCAAATCCCTGAGGGGGGCTAATGAAAAACTGTTTTTT
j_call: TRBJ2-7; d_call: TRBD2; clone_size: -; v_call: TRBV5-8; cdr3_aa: CASSQIAGGFYEQYF; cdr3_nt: TGTGCCAGCAGCCAAATAGCGGGAGGTTTCTACGAGCAGTACTTC
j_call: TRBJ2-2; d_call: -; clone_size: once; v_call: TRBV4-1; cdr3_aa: CASSQDLQGAGGGELFF; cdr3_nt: TGCGCCAGCAGCCAAGATTTACAGGGGGCGGGAGGCGGGGAGCTGTTTTTT
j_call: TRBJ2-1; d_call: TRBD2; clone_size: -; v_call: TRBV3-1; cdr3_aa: CASSRQIGLAGALF; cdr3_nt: TGTGCCAGCAGCCGACAGATCGGACTAGCGGGGGCCCTATTC
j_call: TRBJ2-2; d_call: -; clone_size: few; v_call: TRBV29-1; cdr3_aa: CSVEGPGSTGELFF; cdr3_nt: TGCAGCGTTGAAGGACCCGGCAGCACCGGGGAGCTGTTTTTT
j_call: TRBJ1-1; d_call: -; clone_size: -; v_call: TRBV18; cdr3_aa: CASSPNGNTEAFF; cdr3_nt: TGTGCCAGCTCACCAAACGGGAACACTGAAGCTTTCTTT
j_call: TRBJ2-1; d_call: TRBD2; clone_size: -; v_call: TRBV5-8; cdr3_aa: CASSLGLAGPFDEQFF; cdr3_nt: TGTGCCAGCAGCTTAGGACTAGCGGGGCCCTTTGATGAGCAGTTCTTC
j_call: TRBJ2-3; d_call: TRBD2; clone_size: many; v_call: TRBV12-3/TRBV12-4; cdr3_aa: CASSLAGFGDTQYF; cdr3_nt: TGTGCCAGCAGCCTAGCGGGATTTGGAGATACGCAGTATTTT
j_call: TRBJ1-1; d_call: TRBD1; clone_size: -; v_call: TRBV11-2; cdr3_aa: CASSLGTGGRNTEAFF; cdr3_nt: TGTGCCAGCAGCTTAGGGACAGGGGGCCGGAACACTGAAGCTTTCTTT
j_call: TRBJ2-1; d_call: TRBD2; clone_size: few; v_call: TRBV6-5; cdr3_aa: CASSYSREESYNEQFF; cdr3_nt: TGTGCCAGCAGTTACTCGCGGGAGGAGTCCTACAATGAGCAGTTCTTC
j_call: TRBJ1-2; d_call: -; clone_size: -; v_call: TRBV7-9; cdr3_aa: CASSPTQVGQDYGYTF; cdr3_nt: TGTGCCAGCAGCCCTACCCAGGTGGGCCAGGACTATGGCTACACCTTC